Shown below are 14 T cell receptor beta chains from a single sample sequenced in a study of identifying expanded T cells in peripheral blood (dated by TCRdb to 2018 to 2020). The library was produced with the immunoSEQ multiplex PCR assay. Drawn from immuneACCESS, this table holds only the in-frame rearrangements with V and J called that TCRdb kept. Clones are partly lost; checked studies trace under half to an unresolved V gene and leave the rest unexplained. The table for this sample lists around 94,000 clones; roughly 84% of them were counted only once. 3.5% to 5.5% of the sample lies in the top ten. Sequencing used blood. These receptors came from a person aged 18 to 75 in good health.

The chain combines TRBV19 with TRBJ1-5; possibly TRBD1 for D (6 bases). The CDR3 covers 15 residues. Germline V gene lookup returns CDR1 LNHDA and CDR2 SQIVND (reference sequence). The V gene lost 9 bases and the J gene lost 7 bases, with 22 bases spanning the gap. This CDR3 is CASLARQGSYQPQHF. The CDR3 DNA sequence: TGTGCCAGCCTCGCCCGGCAGGGGTCTTACCAGCCCCAGCATTTT.

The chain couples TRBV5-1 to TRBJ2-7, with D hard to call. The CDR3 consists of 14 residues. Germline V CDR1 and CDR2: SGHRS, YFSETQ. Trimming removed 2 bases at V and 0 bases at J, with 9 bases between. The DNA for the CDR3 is TGCGCCAGCAGCTTACCAGAAAACTCCTACGAGCAGTACTTC. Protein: CASSLPENSYEQYF. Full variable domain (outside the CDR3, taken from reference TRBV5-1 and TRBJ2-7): KAGVTQTPRYLIKTRGQQVTLSCSPISGHRSVSWYQQTPGQGLQFLFEYFSETQRNKGNFPGRFSGRQFSNSRSEMNVSTLELGDSALYLCASSLPENSYEQYFGPGTRLTVT.

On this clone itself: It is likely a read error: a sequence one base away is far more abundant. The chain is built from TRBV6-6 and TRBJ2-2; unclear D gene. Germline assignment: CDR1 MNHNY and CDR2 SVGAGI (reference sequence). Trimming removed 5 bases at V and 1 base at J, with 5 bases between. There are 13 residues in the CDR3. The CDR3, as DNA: TGTGCCAGCAGTGACGGGAACACCGGGGAGCTGTTTTTT. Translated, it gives CASSDGNTGELFF.

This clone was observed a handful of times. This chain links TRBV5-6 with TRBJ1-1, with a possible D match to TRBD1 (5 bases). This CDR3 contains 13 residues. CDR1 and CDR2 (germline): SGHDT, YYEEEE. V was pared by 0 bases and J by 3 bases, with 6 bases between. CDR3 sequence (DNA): TGTGCCAGCAGCTTGGGAGGGGACACTGAAGCTTTCTTT. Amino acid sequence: CASSLGGDTEAFF.

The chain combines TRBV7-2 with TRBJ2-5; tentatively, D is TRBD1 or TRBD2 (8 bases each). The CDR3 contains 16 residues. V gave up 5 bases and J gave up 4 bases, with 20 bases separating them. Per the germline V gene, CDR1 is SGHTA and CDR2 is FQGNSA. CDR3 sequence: CASSPRGRGVRETQYF. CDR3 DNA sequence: TGTGCCAGCAGCCCCAGGGGGCGGGGGGTACGAGAGACCCAGTACTTC.

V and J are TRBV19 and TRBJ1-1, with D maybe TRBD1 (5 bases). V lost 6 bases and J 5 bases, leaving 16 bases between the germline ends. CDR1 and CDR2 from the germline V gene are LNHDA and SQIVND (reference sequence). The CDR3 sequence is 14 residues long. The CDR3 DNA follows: TGTGCCAGTAGCCTCGGGGCCAGGGTAACTGAAGCTTTCTTT. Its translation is CASSLGARVTEAFF. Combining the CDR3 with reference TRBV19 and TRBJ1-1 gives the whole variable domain DGGITQSPKYLFRKEGQNVTLSCEQNLNHDAMYWYRQDPGQGLRLIYYSQIVNDFQKGDIAEGYSVSREKKESFPLTVTSAQKNPTAFYLCASSLGARVTEAFFGQGTRLTVV.

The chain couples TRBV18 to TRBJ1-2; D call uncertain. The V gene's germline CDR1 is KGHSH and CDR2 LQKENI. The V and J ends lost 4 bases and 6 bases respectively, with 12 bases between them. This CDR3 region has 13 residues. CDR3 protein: CASSRSTENGYTF. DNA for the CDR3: TGTGCCAGCTCACGGTCGACGGAGAATGGCTACACCTTC. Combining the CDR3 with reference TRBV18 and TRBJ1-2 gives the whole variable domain NAGVMQNPRHLVRRRGQEARLRCSPMKGHSHVYWYRQLPEEGLKFMVYLQKENIIDESGMPKERFSAEFPKEGPSILRIQQVVRGDSAAYFCASSRSTENGYTFGSGTRLTVV.

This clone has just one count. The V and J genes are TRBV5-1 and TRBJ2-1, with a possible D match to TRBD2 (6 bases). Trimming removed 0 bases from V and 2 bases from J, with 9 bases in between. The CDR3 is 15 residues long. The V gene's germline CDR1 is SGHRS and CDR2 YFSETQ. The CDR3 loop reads CASSLGGATYNEQFF. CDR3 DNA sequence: TGCGCCAGCAGCTTGGGCGGGGCCACCTACAATGAGCAGTTCTTC.

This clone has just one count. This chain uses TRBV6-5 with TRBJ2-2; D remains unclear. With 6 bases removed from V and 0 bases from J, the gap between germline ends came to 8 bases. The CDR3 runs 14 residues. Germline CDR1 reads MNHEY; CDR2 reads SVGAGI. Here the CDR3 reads CASSYDPNTGELFF. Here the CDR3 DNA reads TGTGCCAGCAGCTACGACCCGAACACCGGGGAGCTGTTTTTT.

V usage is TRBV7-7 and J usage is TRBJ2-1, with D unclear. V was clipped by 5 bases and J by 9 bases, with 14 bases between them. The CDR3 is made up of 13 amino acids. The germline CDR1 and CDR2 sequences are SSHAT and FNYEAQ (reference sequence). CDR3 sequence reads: CASSPGPLGEQFF. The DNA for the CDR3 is TGTGCCAGCAGCCCGGGCCCCCTTGGTGAGCAGTTCTTC.

The CDR3 DNA is TGTGCCAGCAGCGAGTCGGCGAGCTCTGGAAACACCATATATTTT. Protein sequence: CASSESASSGNTIYF. V gene TRBV9 combines with J gene TRBJ1-3; D gene unclear. V was cut by 3 bases and J by 0 bases, with 10 bases left in between. From germline, CDR1 is SGDLS and CDR2 YYNGEE. This CDR3 comprises 15 residues.

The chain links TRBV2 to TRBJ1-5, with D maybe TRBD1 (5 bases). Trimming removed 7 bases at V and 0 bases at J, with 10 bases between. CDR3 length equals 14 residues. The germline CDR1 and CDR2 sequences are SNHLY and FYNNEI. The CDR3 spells CASNRGNSNQPQHF. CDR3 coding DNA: TGTGCCAGCAACCGGGGGAATAGCAATCAGCCCCAGCATTTT.

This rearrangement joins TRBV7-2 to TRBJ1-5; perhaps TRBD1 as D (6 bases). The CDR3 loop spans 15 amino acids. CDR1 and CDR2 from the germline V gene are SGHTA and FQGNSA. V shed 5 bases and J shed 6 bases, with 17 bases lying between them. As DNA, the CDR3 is TGTGCCAGCAGCCAGACAGGCCACCCGGGTCAGCCCCAGCATTTT. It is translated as CASSQTGHPGQPQHF. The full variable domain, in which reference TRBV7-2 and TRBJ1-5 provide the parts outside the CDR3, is GAGVSQSPSNKVTEKGKDVELRCDPISGHTALYWYRQSLGQGLEFLIYFQGNSAPDKSGLPSDRFSAERTGGSVSTLTIQRTQQEDSAVYLCASSQTGHPGQPQHFGDGTRLSIL.

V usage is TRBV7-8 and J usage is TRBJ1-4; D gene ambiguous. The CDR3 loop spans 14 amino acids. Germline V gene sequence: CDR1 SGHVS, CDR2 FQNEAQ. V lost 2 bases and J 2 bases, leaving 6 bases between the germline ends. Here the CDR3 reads CASSLLGTNEKLFF. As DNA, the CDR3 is TGTGCCAGCAGCTTACTAGGCACTAATGAAAAACTGTTTTTT.